Sequencing of this TCR beta chain was carried out in a study of cytomegalovirus exposure and HLA in healthy donors. Study-wide results and caveats: In a later analysis, HLA-associated TCR beta chains were more clonally expanded than equally common others. The study found most TCR sequences rare, yet found some public TCRs in many donors. There were reportedly fewer N-insertions in an Asian-associated ancestry cluster than the approximately 630-donor mean, in a later analysis.

For this clone: Its antigen is not identified.

Trimming cost V 4 bases and J 3 bases, with 22 bases left between them. The CDR3 loop spans 18 amino acids. From germline, CDR1 is MNHNS and CDR2 SASEGT. A multiplex PCR was run with 60 Vbeta primers and 13 Jbeta primers. Original processing methods: There were 70 million to 95 million unique TCR beta chains by a later count, and around 10 million of them were shared. Clones were sequenced by immunoSEQ multiplex PCR, and TCRdb holds only the in-frame ones, with some missing. That table supplies the V and J calls and clone size; D and trimming were determined from the DNA. This table holds around 150,000 clones, 88% found once.

The rearrangement joins TRBV6-1 to TRBJ1-5; D is perhaps TRBD1 (6 bases). Sequencing was done on a sample of PBMCs. The receptor was isolated from a woman between 40 and 50 years old in good health and CMV-seronegative. The CDR3 nucleotides are TGTGCCAGCAGTGTTTTGCCGGCTTCTAGGGGGTCCAATCAGCCCCAGCATTTT. Encoded protein: CASSVLPASRGSNQPQHF.